This TCR beta chain is from a study of OX40 agonist ivuxolimab in advanced cancers. Generated by immunoSEQ multiplex PCR, the TCRdb table keeps only in-frame clones and is missing some. The table lists just under 65,000 clones, approximately 84% of them singletons. V shed 3 bases, J shed 1 base, and the junction held 15 bases outside the gene matches. Germline V CDR1 and CDR2: SGHNT, YYREEE (reference sequence). The length of the CDR3 is 18 residues. The V call is TRBV5-4, the J call TRBJ1-1; 7 bases fit TRBD1. The sequence was obtained from an adult with an advanced solid tumor such as melanoma, head and neck, liver or kidney cancer. Here the sequenced sample was CD4+ or CD8+ T cells sorted from blood, taken in a trial of the OX40 agonist ivuxolimab. The CDR3: CASSSLGRGYNGNTEAFF. DNA of the CDR3: TGTGCCAGCAGCTCTTTGGGCAGGGGGTATAACGGGAACACTGAAGCTTTCTTT.